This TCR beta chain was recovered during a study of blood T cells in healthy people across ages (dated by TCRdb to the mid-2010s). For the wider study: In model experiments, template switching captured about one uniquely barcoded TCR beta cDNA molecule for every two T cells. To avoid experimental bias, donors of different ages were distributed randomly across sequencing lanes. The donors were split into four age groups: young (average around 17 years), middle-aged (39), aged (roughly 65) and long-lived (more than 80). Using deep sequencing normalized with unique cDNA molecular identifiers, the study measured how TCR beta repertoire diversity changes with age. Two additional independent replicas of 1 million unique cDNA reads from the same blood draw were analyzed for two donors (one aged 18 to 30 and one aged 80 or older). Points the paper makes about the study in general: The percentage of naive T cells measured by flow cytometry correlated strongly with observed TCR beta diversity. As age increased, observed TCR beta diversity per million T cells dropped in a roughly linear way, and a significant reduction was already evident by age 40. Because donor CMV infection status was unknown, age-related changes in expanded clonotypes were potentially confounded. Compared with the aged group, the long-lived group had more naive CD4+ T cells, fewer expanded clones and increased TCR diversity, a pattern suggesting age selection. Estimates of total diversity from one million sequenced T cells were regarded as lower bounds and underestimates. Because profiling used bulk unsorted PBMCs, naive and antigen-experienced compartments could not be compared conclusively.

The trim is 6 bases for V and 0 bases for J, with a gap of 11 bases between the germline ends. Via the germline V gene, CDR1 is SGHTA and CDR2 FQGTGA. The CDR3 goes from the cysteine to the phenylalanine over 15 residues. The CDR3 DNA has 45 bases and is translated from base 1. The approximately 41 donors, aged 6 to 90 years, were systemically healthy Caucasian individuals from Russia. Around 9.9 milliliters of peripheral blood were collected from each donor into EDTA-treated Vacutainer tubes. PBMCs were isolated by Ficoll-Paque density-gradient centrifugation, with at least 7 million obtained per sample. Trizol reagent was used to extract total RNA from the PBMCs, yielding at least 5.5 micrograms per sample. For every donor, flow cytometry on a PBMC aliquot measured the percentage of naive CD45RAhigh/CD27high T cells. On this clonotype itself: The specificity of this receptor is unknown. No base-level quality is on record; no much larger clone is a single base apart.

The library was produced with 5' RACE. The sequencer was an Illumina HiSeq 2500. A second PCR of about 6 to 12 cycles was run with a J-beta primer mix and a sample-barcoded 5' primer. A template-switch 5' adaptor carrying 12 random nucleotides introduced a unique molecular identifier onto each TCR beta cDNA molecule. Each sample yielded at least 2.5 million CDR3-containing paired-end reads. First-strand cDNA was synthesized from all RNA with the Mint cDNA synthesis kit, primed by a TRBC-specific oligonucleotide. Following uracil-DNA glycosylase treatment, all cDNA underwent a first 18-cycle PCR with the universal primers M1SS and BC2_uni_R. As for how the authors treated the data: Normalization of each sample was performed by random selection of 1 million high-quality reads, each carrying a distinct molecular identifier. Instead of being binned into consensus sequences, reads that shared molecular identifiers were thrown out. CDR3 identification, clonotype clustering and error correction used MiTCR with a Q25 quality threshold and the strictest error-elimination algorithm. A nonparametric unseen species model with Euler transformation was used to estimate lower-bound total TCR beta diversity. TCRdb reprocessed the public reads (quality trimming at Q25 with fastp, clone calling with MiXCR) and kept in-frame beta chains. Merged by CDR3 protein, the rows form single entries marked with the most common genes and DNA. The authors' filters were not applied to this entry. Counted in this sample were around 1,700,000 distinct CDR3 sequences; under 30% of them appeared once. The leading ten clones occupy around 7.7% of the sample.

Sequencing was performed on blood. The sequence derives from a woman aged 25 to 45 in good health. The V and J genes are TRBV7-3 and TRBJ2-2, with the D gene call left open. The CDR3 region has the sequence CASRMDPANTGELFF. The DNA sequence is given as TGTGCCAGCAGAATGGACCCCGCGAACACCGGGGAGCTGTTTTTT.